Below, one T cell receptor (beta chain) is given with its context. Additional DNA sequences in this sample encode the identical CDR3. V shed 4 bases, J shed 5 bases, and the junction held 3 bases outside the gene matches. The CDR3 is 14 residues long. Germline CDR1 and CDR2: LNHDA and SQIVND (reference sequence). These data come from a study of blood T cell repertoires in COVID-19. Looking at the study overall: Samples representing acute and convalescent COVID-19 were sourced from the United States, Italy and Spain. PBMCs, B-cell-depleted T cells, or T cells provided the cDNA or gDNA that made up the material.

In the authors' workflow: For nucleated cells, counts were estimated from reference gene primer amplification. TCRdb keeps only in-frame clones here, not all; method: immunoSEQ multiplex PCR. The DNA gave D and trimming, while V, J and clone size come from that table. The sample records some 150,000 clones, about four fifths being singletons. Seattle researchers signed up patients amid active infection and tracked them longitudinally. The V gene is TRBV19, the J gene TRBJ1-5; TRBD1 agrees at 9 bases. The TCR comes from a woman aged 65 to 85 with COVID-19, enrolled during active disease. The material sequenced was peripheral blood. CDR3 bases: TGTGCCAGTAGTACCACAGGGGGCTATCAGCCCCAGCATTTT. Translation gives CASSTTGGYQPQHF.